Each of the 2 T cell receptor beta chains below was sequenced from the same sample in a study of T-cell reconstitution after alpha-beta-depleted transplantation in children. It was with unique molecular identifiers that the TCRbeta library was prepared. TCRdb re-called the PCR reads with MiXCR, one entry per CDR3 protein. The table has over 45,000 distinct CDR3 sequences, 5.8% seen once. The sample here was PBMCs, mostly from graft donor cells, taken 60 days after TCRalphabeta/CD19-depleted stem cell transplant. All receptors come from a female patient aged 2-15 years who had a stem cell transplant for aplastic anemia, so the T cells may come from the graft donor.

This clonotype was recorded at least ten times. The rearrangement links TRBV7-2 to TRBJ2-1; D gene uncertain. The germline V gene has CDR1 SGHTA and CDR2 FQGNSA. V shed 1 base and J shed 5 bases, with 18 bases lying between them. The CDR3 is 17 residues long. The CDR3 DNA follows: TGTGCCAGCAGCTTAGATGCACGGTTGCCGGGCGACAATGAGCAGTTCTTC. Residues: CASSLDARLPGDNEQFF.

This clonotype was seen repeatedly, ten times or more. V is TRBV12-3 or TRBV12-4 and J is TRBJ1-3; D is perhaps TRBD1 (5 bases). V was cut by 4 bases and J by 8 bases, with 9 bases left in between. This CDR3 has 12 residues. CDR3 bases: TGTGCCAGCAGTTGGGGGGGGGACACCATATATTTT. Translation: CASSWGGDTIYF.